The TCR beta chain described here comes from a study of blood T cells in healthy people across ages. Concerning this clonotype: As yet, its antigen is unknown.

The study's findings and limits: Getting older went along with TCR beta diversity per million T cells dropping roughly linearly.

A second about 6 to 11 cycle PCR used barcoded and J-beta primers. Sequencing yielded, for each sample, at least 2.5 million paired-end reads carrying CDR3. MiXCR, applied by TCRdb to the 5' RACE reads, yields one record per CDR3 protein. The sample consists of some 900,000 distinct CDR3 sequences, around 46% of them appearing once. No fewer than 6 micrograms of total RNA were isolated from every sample. The germline V gene encodes CDR1 LGHNA and CDR2 YNFKEQ. This CDR3 has 15 amino acids. V lost 3 bases, J lost 6 bases, and 4 bases stayed unmatched. The chain combines TRBV4-2 with TRBJ1-4; 10 positions match TRBD1. The receptor comes from a man aged 25-45 years in good health. Sequenced input: blood. The CDR3 region has the DNA TGTGCCAGCAGCCAGAGGGGACAGGGGTATGAAAAACTGTTTTTT. Protein: CASSQRGQGYEKLFF.